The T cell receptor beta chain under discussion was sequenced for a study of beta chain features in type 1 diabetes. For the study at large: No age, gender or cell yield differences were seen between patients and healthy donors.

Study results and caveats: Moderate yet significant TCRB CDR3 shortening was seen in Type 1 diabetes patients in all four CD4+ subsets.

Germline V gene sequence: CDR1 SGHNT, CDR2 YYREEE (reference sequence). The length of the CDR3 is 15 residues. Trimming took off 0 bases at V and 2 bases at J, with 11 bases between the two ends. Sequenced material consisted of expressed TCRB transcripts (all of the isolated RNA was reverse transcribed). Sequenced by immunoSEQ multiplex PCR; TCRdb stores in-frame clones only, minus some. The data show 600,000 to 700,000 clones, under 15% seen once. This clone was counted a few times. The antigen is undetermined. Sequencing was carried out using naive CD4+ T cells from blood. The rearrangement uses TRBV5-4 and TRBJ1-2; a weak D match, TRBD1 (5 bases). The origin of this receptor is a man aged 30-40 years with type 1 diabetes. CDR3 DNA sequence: TGTGCCAGCAGCTTGGCAGGGTCCCTAAACTATGGCTACACCTTC. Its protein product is CASSLAGSLNYGYTF.